This TCR beta chain was recorded in a study of blood T cell repertoires in COVID-19 (dated by TCRdb to between 2020 and 2021). Looking at the study overall: Collaborator samples came from the United States, Italy and Spain and covered acute and convalescent phases of COVID-19. Nearly every sample came with metadata listing a de-identified subject ID, COVID-19 status, age in years and sex. Where available, HLA class I and class II types were obtained from metadata supplied by the sample provider rather than from assay-based typing. The repertoires were released in a freely available public database intended as a resource for research on the immune response to SARS-CoV-2. The samples were drawn from two sources: the first 160 participants of the ongoing ImmuneRACE study, and 1,200 or so subjects contributed by 6 global collaborators. The prospective study material was composed of cDNA or gDNA derived from T cells, B-cell-depleted T cells, or PBMCs. Subjects who had been exposed to COVID-19, were actively infected with it, or had recovered from it provided the deeply sampled blood TCRbeta repertoires that made up the dataset. Results and caveats for the whole study, not just this receptor: Clinical and demographic metadata were provided uncurated, with the amount varying by source and participant.

Of note for this clone: The clone's antigen remains unknown. It has no much larger one-base neighbor in the sample; base qualities were not kept.

TCRbeta CDR3 regions were amplified from genomic DNA using the immunoSEQ Assay, a bias-controlled multiplex PCR. The original pipeline was this. Nucleated cell counts per sample were estimated from amplification of reference gene primers within the assay. To quantify the absolute abundance of each unique TCRbeta CDR3 rearrangement, sequence reads were collapsed and filtered. For each sample, productive Simpson clonality was calculated by taking the square root of Simpson's diversity index across productive rearrangements. What TCRdb holds here is the immuneACCESS table cut down to in-frame rearrangements. Part of the clones is not present; checked against another copy, under half of the missing clones reflect an unresolved V gene, and the others are unexplained. Clone size and the V and J calls come from that table; the DNA yielded D and trimming. This sample is represented by some 180,000 clones; 65% to 85% of them were singletons. Of the sample, over 6.5% is held by the ten largest clones.

In Seattle, one collaborating source enrolled patients while the infection was active and tracked those patients longitudinally over the course of disease. The collaborating institutions used their own protocols to collect whole blood in K2EDTA tubes. For TCRbeta analysis, collaborators shipped samples as frozen whole blood, isolated PBMCs, or DNA extracted from either of those sample types. For this chain, trimming is 4 bases at the V end and 5 bases at the J end, and the number of junction bases without a gene match is 8. Inclusive of the bounding cysteine and phenylalanine, the CDR3 is 15 residues long. Just CDR3 DNA is preserved here, 45 bases in frame from base 1. Per the germline V gene, SGDLS is the CDR1 and YYNGEE is the CDR2.

The sequence joins TRBV9 to TRBJ2-1, with 8 junctional bases fitting TRBD2. Material: peripheral blood. This clonotype was sampled from a woman in her forties with COVID-19, enrolled during active disease. The nucleotides read TGTGCCAGCAGCCTTCGACTAGCGCCTGACAATGAGCAGTTCTTC. This yields the protein CASSLRLAPDNEQFF.